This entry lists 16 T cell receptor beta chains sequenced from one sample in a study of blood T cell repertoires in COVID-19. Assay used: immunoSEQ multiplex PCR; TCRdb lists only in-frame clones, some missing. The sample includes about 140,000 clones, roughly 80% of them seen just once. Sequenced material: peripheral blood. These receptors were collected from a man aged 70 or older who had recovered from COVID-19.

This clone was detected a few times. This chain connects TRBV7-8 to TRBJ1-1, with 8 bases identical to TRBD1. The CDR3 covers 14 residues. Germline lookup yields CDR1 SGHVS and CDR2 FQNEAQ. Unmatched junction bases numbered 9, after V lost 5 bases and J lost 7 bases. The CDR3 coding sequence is TGTGCCAGCAGCATTGTGGACAGGGCAAGTGAAGCTTTCTTT. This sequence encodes CASSIVDRASEAFF.

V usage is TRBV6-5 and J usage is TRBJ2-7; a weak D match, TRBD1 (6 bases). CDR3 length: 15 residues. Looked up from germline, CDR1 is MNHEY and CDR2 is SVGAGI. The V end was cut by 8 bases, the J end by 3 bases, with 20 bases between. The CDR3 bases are TGTGCCAGCTCATTTGGCGGTAAAGGGGGCTACGAGCAGTACTTC. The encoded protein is CASSFGGKGGYEQYF.

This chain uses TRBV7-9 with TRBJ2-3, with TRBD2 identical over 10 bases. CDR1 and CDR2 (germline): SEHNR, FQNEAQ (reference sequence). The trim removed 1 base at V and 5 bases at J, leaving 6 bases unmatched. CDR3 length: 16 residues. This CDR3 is CASSLGIAGGVDTQYF. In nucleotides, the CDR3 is TGTGCCAGCAGCTTAGGGATAGCGGGAGGTGTAGATACGCAGTATTTT.

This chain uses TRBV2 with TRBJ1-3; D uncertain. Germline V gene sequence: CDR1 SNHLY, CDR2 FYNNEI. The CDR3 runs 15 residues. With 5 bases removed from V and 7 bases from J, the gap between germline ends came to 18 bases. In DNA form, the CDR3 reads TGTGCCAGCAGTCCCCGGGAACGTCCCGGGAACACCATATATTTT. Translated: CASSPRERPGNTIYF.

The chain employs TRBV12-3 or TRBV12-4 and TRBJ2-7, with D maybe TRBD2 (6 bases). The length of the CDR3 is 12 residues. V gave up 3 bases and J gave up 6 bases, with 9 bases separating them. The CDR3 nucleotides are TGTGCCAGCAGTTTGGCGGGGCTCGAGCAGTACTTC. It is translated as CASSLAGLEQYF.

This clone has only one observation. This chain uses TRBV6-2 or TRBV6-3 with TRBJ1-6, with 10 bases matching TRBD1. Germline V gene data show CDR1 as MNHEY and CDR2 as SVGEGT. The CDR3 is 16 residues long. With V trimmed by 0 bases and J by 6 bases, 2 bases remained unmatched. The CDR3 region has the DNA TGTGCCAGCAGTTACTCGGACAGGGGGGTTAATTCACCCCTCCACTTT. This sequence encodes CASSYSDRGVNSPLHF.

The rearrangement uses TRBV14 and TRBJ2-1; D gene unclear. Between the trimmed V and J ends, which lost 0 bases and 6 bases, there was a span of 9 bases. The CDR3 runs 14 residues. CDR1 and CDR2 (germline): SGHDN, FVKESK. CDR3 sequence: CASSQDLYRNEQFF. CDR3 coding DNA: TGTGCCAGCAGCCAAGATCTCTATCGCAATGAGCAGTTCTTC.

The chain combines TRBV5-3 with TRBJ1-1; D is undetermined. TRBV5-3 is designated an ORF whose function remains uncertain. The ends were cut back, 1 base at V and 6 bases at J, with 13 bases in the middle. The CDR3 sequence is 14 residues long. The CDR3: CARSLTGFVAEAFF. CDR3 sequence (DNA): TGTGCCAGAAGCTTGACGGGTTTCGTAGCTGAAGCTTTCTTT.

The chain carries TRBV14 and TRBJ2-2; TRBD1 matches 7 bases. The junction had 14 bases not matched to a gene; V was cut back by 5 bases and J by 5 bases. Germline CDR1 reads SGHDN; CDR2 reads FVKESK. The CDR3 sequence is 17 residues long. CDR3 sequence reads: CASSMDRSRVGTGELFF. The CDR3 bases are TGTGCCAGCAGCATGGACAGGTCGAGGGTTGGGACCGGGGAGCTGTTTTTT.

The CDR3 region is CASSIETGRHQPQHF. CDR3 bases: TGTGCCAGTAGTATAGAGACAGGGAGGCATCAGCCCCAGCATTTT. The rearrangement joins TRBV19 to TRBJ1-5; 7 positions agree with TRBD1. Germline CDR1 LNHDA, CDR2 SQIVND (reference sequence). The ends lost 0 bases at V and 5 bases at J; junction bases unmatched: 4. CDR3 length equals 15 residues. The full variable domain, with the rest looked up from reference TRBV19 and TRBJ1-5, is DGGITQSPKYLFRKEGQNVTLSCEQNLNHDAMYWYRQDPGQGLRLIYYSQIVNDFQKGDIAEGYSVSREKKESFPLTVTSAQKNPTAFYLCASSIETGRHQPQHFGDGTRLSIL.

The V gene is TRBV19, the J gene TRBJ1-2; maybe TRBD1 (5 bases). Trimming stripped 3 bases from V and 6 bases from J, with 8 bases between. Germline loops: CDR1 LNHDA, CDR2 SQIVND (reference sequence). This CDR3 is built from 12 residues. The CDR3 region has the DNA TGTGCCAGTAGTATTCCAGGGAATGGCTACACCTTC. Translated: CASSIPGNGYTF. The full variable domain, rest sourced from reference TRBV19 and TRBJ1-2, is DGGITQSPKYLFRKEGQNVTLSCEQNLNHDAMYWYRQDPGQGLRLIYYSQIVNDFQKGDIAEGYSVSREKKESFPLTVTSAQKNPTAFYLCASSIPGNGYTFGSGTRLTVV.

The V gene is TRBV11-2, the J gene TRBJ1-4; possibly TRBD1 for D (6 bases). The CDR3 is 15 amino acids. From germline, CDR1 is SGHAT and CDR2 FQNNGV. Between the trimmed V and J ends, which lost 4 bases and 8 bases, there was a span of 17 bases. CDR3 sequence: CASSSTAGAVEKLFF. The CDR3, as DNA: TGTGCCAGCAGCTCCACCGCAGGGGCGGTGGAAAAACTGTTTTTT.

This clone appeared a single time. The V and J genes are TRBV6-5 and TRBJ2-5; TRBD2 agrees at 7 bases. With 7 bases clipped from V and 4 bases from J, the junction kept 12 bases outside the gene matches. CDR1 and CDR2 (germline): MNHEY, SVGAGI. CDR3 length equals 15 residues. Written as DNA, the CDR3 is TGTGCCAGCACTCCCCGGGGAGGGAGGGGAGAGACCCAGTACTTC. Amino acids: CASTPRGGRGETQYF.

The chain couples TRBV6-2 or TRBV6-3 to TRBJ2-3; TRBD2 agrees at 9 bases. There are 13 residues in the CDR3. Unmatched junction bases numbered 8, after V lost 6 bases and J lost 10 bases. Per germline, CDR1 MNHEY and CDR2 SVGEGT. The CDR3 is CASSPGTSSAQYF. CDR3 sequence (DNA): TGTGCCAGCAGCCCCGGGACTAGCTCGGCGCAGTATTTT.

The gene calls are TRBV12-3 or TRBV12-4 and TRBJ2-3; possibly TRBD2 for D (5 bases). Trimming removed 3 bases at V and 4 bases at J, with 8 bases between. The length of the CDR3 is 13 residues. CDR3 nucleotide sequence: TGTGCCAGCAGTTTTCTTAGCGCAGATACGCAGTATTTT. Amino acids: CASSFLSADTQYF.

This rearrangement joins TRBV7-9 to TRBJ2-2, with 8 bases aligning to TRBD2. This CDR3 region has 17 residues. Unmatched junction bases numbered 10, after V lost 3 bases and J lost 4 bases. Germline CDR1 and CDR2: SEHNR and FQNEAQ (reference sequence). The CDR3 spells CASSLVAGGVGTGELFF. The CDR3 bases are TGTGCCAGCAGCTTGGTCGCGGGAGGAGTTGGCACCGGGGAGCTGTTTTTT.